This passage covers 32 T cell receptor beta chains from one sample sequenced in a study of multiple sclerosis patients with progressive multifocal leukoencephalopathy. Described time point: time of PML onset. Clones were sequenced by immunoSEQ multiplex PCR, and TCRdb holds only the in-frame ones, with some missing. The top ten hold less than 3.5% of the sample, which has fewer than 35,000 clones, roughly 84% seen once. Sequencing used PBMCs, obtained from a patient treated with natalizumab. The receptors shown here come from a human donor with progressive multifocal leukoencephalopathy.

This clone was seen more than once but under ten times. V usage is TRBV6-1 and J usage is TRBJ1-5; 7 bases map to TRBD1. The V segment lost 5 bases and the J segment 2 bases; nucleotides outside the gene matches: 0. This CDR3 contains 13 residues. Germline V CDR1 and CDR2: MNHNS, SASEGT. Written as DNA, the CDR3 is TGTGCCAGCAGTACAGGGGGCAATCAGCCCCAGCATTTT. Its translation is CASSTGGNQPQHF.

The chain joins TRBV7-3 to TRBJ1-2; possibly TRBD1 for D (5 bases). V lost 0 bases to trimming and J lost 4 bases, with 9 bases between them. The CDR3 loop spans 14 amino acids. Germline assignment: CDR1 SGHTA and CDR2 FQGTGA. Here the CDR3 reads CASSLTPGLYGYTF. Here the CDR3 DNA reads TGTGCCAGCAGCTTAACTCCAGGGCTCTATGGCTACACCTTC.

The V and J genes are TRBV7-2 and TRBJ2-5; 7 bases are a match to TRBD1. CDR1 is SGHTA and CDR2 is FQGNSA in the germline V gene. The CDR3 length is 14 residues. With V trimmed by 8 bases and J by 1 base, 7 bases remained unmatched. In DNA form, the CDR3 reads TGTGCCAGCGGAATCCCAGGGGGCCAAGAGACCCAGTACTTC. It yields the protein CASGIPGGQETQYF.

The chain couples TRBV5-1 to TRBJ2-2, with 9 bases matching TRBD1. Trimming at V came to 2 bases and at J to 7 bases, leaving 6 bases not matched to a gene. There are 15 residues in the CDR3. Germline lookup yields CDR1 SGHRS and CDR2 YFSETQ. The CDR3 spells CASSLRTGEIGELFF. The CDR3 DNA is TGCGCCAGCAGCTTAAGGACAGGGGAGATCGGGGAGCTGTTTTTT.

V and J are TRBV4-3 and TRBJ2-7; 7 positions match TRBD2. The CDR3 contains 17 residues. The V gene end was trimmed by 0 bases and the J gene end by 5 bases; junction bases not matched to a gene: 13. Germline V gene lookup returns CDR1 LGHNA and CDR2 YSLEER. The DNA of the CDR3 is TGCGCCAGCAGCCAAGATCGGGGGACTACCCCGGCCGACGAGCAGTACTTC. Its translation: CASSQDRGTTPADEQYF.

J is TRBJ2-5 and V is TRBV18; maybe TRBD1 (5 bases). With 5 bases removed from V and 2 bases from J, the gap between germline ends came to 9 bases. This CDR3 has 13 amino acids. Per the germline V gene, CDR1 is KGHSH and CDR2 is LQKENI. In nucleotides, the CDR3 is TGTGCCAGCTCAAAGACAGAACAAGAGACCCAGTACTTC. Its translation: CASSKTEQETQYF.

The gene calls are TRBV4-3 and TRBJ1-1; no clear D gene. Germline V gene lookup returns CDR1 LGHNA and CDR2 YSLEER. The CDR3 covers 16 residues. Trimming cost V 0 bases and J 4 bases, with 15 bases left between them. The DNA of the CDR3 is TGCGCCAGCAGCCAAGAAATGGTCCTTGAGGGCACTGAAGCTTTCTTT. This codes for CASSQEMVLEGTEAFF.

The chain combines TRBV6-1 with TRBJ1-1; tentative D call: TRBD1 (5 bases). The CDR3 spans 12 residues. Germline V gene data show CDR1 as MNHNS and CDR2 as SASEGT. V shed 9 bases and J shed 5 bases, with 13 bases lying between them. Here the CDR3 DNA reads TGTGCCAGTCACCGGGAGGGGACTGAAGCTTTCTTT. This codes for CASHREGTEAFF.

The chain is built from TRBV7-2 and TRBJ1-3; no firm D call. Germline values: CDR1 SGHTA, CDR2 FQGNSA. V gave up 1 base and J gave up 2 bases, with 15 bases separating them. This CDR3 is built from 17 residues. CDR3: CASSLVRPGSPGNTIYF. The CDR3 DNA follows: TGTGCCAGCAGCTTAGTACGCCCAGGCTCTCCTGGAAACACCATATATTTT.

This rearrangement joins TRBV6-5 to TRBJ2-2; D unclear. The CDR3 runs 13 residues. V gave up 0 bases and J gave up 6 bases, with 5 bases separating them. Per the germline V gene, CDR1 is MNHEY and CDR2 is SVGAGI. DNA for the CDR3: TGTGCCAGCAGTTACTCGTTCGCCGGGGAGCTGTTTTTT. Translating gives CASSYSFAGELFF.

The chain uses TRBV28 and TRBJ1-2; D is undetermined. Germline CDR1 is MDHEN and CDR2 is SYDVKM. The CDR3 runs to 14 residues. Trimming removed 3 bases at V and 4 bases at J, with 12 bases between. CDR3 bases: TGTGCCAGCAGTTTCGGTGGGGTTAGCTATGGCTACACCTTC. This encodes CASSFGGVSYGYTF.

Note on this clone: The sample holds other DNA sequences that translate to the same CDR3. The chain employs TRBV7-6 and TRBJ1-5, with TRBD1 matching over 7 bases. The junction had 3 bases not matched to a gene; V was cut back by 1 base and J by 6 bases. The CDR3 sequence is 14 residues long. Looked up from germline, CDR1 is SGHVS and CDR2 is FNYEAQ. The CDR3 protein is CASSLGGGGQPQHF. The CDR3 region has the DNA TGTGCCAGCAGCTTAGGAGGGGGCGGTCAGCCCCAGCATTTT.

The rearrangement uses TRBV7-8 and TRBJ2-5; TRBD2 matches at 7 bases. The junction had 4 bases not matched to a gene; V was cut back by 4 bases and J by 11 bases. There are 11 residues in the CDR3. The germline gives CDR1 SGHVS, CDR2 FQNEAQ. The CDR3 loop reads CASSSRGEQYF. The CDR3 DNA reads TGTGCCAGCAGCTCCCGGGGGGAGCAGTACTTC.

This clone has a single count. The chain joins TRBV5-6 to TRBJ1-2; no firm D call. The V end lost 1 base, the J end lost 7 bases, and 14 bases lay between the germline ends. This CDR3 comprises 14 residues. Germline V lookup: CDR1 SGHDT, CDR2 YYEEEE. Here the CDR3 reads CASSLLSGLGGYTF. Here the CDR3 DNA reads TGTGCCAGCAGCTTGTTGAGTGGATTGGGTGGCTACACCTTC.

The chain carries TRBV25-1 and TRBJ1-4; 8 positions agree with TRBD1. CDR1 is MGHDK and CDR2 is SYGVNS in the germline V gene. J gave up 11 bases and V 5 bases, and 7 bases lay outside the gene matches. CDR3 length: 13 amino acids. In DNA form, the CDR3 reads TGTGCCAGCAGTTGGGACAGGACTGGGAAACTGTTTTTT. Translation: CASSWDRTGKLFF.

This chain joins TRBV10-3 and TRBJ2-1; 8 positions match TRBD2. After removal of 10 bases from V and 7 bases from J, the junction contained 6 bases not matched to a gene. The CDR3 runs 12 residues. Germline CDR1 and CDR2: ENHRY and SYGVKD. The CDR3: CATIAGMNEQFF. As DNA, the CDR3 is TGTGCCACAATAGCGGGGATGAATGAGCAGTTCTTC.

The chain uses TRBV18 and TRBJ2-7; TRBD2 agrees at 11 bases. V shed 4 bases, J shed 6 bases, and the junction held 8 bases outside the gene matches. The CDR3 runs 15 residues. Germline V gene lookup returns CDR1 KGHSH and CDR2 LQKENI. This CDR3 reads CASSRLAGGLGEQYF. The CDR3 coding sequence is TGTGCCAGCTCACGTCTAGCGGGAGGCCTAGGCGAGCAGTACTTC.

This chain joins TRBV13 and TRBJ1-1; 7 nucleotides match TRBD1. This CDR3 has 17 amino acids. Germline values: CDR1 PRHDT, CDR2 FYEKMQ (reference sequence). V shed 2 bases and J 0 bases; nucleotides not matched to a gene: 9. Written as DNA, the CDR3 is TGTGCCAGCAGCTTATTTCTCGGCAGGGGGGTGAACACTGAAGCTTTCTTT. As protein: CASSLFLGRGVNTEAFF.

The rearrangement uses TRBV27 and TRBJ2-3; D is perhaps TRBD1 (6 bases). Between the trimmed V and J ends, which lost 3 bases and 3 bases, there was a span of 13 bases. The CDR3 loop spans 15 amino acids. CDR1 is MNHEY and CDR2 is SMNVEV in the germline V gene (reference sequence). The CDR3 sequence is CASSFGQMITDTQYF. In DNA form, the CDR3 reads TGTGCCAGCAGTTTTGGACAGATGATAACAGATACGCAGTATTTT.

This clone was recorded a few times. This chain joins TRBV19 and TRBJ1-1; TRBD1 matches 8 bases. J lost 1 base, V lost 5 bases, and 3 bases had no gene match. CDR3 size: 14 residues. CDR1 is LNHDA, CDR2 SQIVND, per germline (reference sequence). The CDR3 loop reads CASSFQGANTEAFF. CDR3 nucleotide sequence: TGTGCCAGTAGTTTCCAGGGGGCGAACACTGAAGCTTTCTTT. The full variable domain, completed using reference TRBV19 and TRBJ1-1, is DGGITQSPKYLFRKEGQNVTLSCEQNLNHDAMYWYRQDPGQGLRLIYYSQIVNDFQKGDIAEGYSVSREKKESFPLTVTSAQKNPTAFYLCASSFQGANTEAFFGQGTRLTVV.

This clone has a single count. This chain connects TRBV2 to TRBJ1-5; 9 bases match TRBD1. This CDR3 comprises 14 residues. Germline-derived CDR1 and CDR2 are SNHLY and FYNNEI. The ends lost 6 bases at V and 1 base at J; junction bases unmatched: 1. The CDR3 is CASRGTGSNQPQHF. In DNA form, the CDR3 reads TGTGCCAGCAGAGGGACAGGGAGCAATCAGCCCCAGCATTTT.

V is TRBV27 and J is TRBJ2-1; 11 bases fit TRBD2. J gave up 8 bases and V 6 bases, and 9 bases lay outside the gene matches. This CDR3 spans 15 amino acids. From germline, CDR1 is MNHEY and CDR2 SMNVEV (reference sequence). As DNA, the CDR3 is TGTGCCAGCAGGGACTTAGCGGGAGGGCCTCATGAGCAGTTCTTC. Translating it yields CASRDLAGGPHEQFF.

V is TRBV6-1 and J is TRBJ1-5; D may be TRBD1 (5 bases). The CDR3 has 15 amino acids. Trimming shortened V by 7 bases and J by 4 bases, and 17 bases separated the two germline ends. The germline V gene encodes CDR1 MNHNS and CDR2 SASEGT. CDR3 sequence (DNA): TGTGCCAGCAACCAAATACACGGGGCGAATCAGCCCCAGCATTTT. Translation: CASNQIHGANQPQHF.

This clone was detected once. The chain carries TRBV4-3 and TRBJ1-1; D unresolved. Trimming pared 2 bases from V and 0 bases from J, leaving 10 bases between. CDR3 length equals 15 residues. Germline CDR1 LGHNA, CDR2 YSLEER. The CDR3 loop reads CASSQISQMNTEAFF. CDR3 nucleotide sequence: TGCGCCAGCAGCCAAATCAGCCAGATGAACACTGAAGCTTTCTTT.

This clone was seen a handful of times. The chain carries TRBV9 and TRBJ1-1, with D possibly TRBD1 on 5 matching bases. Germline CDR1 SGDLS, CDR2 YYNGEE. The V end was cut by 6 bases, the J end by 1 base, with 16 bases between. The CDR3 has 15 residues. This CDR3 reads CASKTVQGPNTEAFF. Here the CDR3 DNA reads TGTGCCAGCAAGACCGTCCAGGGACCGAACACTGAAGCTTTCTTT.

This clone occurred a few times. This chain links TRBV5-1 with TRBJ1-3; possibly TRBD1 for D (5 bases). Trimming shortened V by 4 bases and J by 0 bases, and 11 bases separated the two germline ends. Per the germline V gene, CDR1 is SGHRS and CDR2 is YFSETQ. This CDR3 has 15 amino acids. The CDR3: CASSPDSSSGNTIYF. The CDR3, as DNA: TGCGCCAGCAGCCCCGACAGTTCCTCTGGAAACACCATATATTTT.

The V gene is TRBV2, the J gene TRBJ2-1; 14 nucleotides align to TRBD2. Germline loops: CDR1 SNHLY, CDR2 FYNNEI. This CDR3 has 17 amino acids. The J segment lost 9 bases and the V segment lost 5 bases, leaving 12 bases of the junction unmatched. CDR3 residues: CASSSRLAGGPSVEQFF. The DNA of the CDR3 is TGTGCCAGCAGTTCCCGACTAGCGGGAGGGCCCTCGGTTGAGCAGTTCTTC.

V is TRBV18 and J is TRBJ2-5; 8 bases align to TRBD2. Gene TRBJ2-7 matches the end of the DNA better, so the J call may be wrong. Germline assignment: CDR1 KGHSH and CDR2 LQKENI. This CDR3 contains 15 residues. The CDR3 sequence: CASSPFSGSSYEQYF. The CDR3 DNA reads as TGTGCCAGCTCACCATTCAGCGGGAGTTCCTACGAGCAGTACTTC.

The chain uses TRBV29-1 and TRBJ2-1; no definite D call. Germline CDR1 SQVTM, CDR2 ANQGSEA. This CDR3 has 10 residues. The germline V and J ends were trimmed by 6 bases and 9 bases, with 9 bases remaining between them. The CDR3 DNA is TGCAGCGTACGACCTGGTGAGCAGTTCTTC. It translates to CSVRPGEQFF.

A few counts support this clone. The chain links TRBV2 to TRBJ1-4, with 10 bases matching TRBD1. The trim removed 6 bases at V and 0 bases at J, leaving 4 bases unmatched. This CDR3 contains 16 residues. Germline V gene data show CDR1 as SNHLY and CDR2 as FYNNEI. The CDR3 sequence: CASRDRGQATNEKLFF. CDR3 DNA sequence: TGTGCCAGCAGAGACAGGGGGCAAGCAACTAATGAAAAACTGTTTTTT.

A single count supports this clone. The chain has TRBV7-9 and TRBJ2-1; 8 bases agree with TRBD1. CDR1 is SEHNR and CDR2 is FQNEAQ in the germline V gene (reference sequence). The V and J ends lost 5 bases and 10 bases, in that order; junction bases with no gene match: 4. The CDR3 runs to 12 residues. The CDR3 loop is CASSQDRGEQFF. CDR3 DNA: TGTGCCAGCAGCCAAGACAGGGGAGAGCAGTTCTTC.

The chain is built from TRBV7-2 and TRBJ2-1; D unresolved. The CDR3 consists of 13 residues. Germline CDR1 reads SGHTA; CDR2 reads FQGNSA. V was shortened by 5 bases and J by 10 bases, with 15 bases between the two germline ends. This chain's CDR3 is CASSDPGLVEQFF. For the CDR3, the DNA is TGTGCCAGCAGCGACCCCGGGCTGGTGGAGCAGTTCTTC.